This T cell receptor beta chain emerged from a study of graft-versus-host responses after intestinal transplantation. Across the study: All recipients were transplanted with multivisceral, liver-intestinal, or isolated intestinal grafts. Anti-thymocyte globulin induction preceded about 3 years of tacrolimus and steroid maintenance in all recipients. Study conclusions and caveats: GvH clones occurred in recipient marrow; some first appeared in ileum or blood. Early post-transplant HvG declines tracked with peak circulating GvH clone levels.

As concerns this clone: Its cognate antigen is unknown.

Here immunoSEQ multiplex PCR was the method, and the copy in TCRdb shows in-frame clones only, minus some. This sample carries some 25,000 clones, 90% of them seen once, and the ten largest clones take less than 2%. This TCR derives from a human patient who received an intestinal transplant, so some T cells may come from the graft donor. The specimen was PBMCs, collected around 40 days after intestinal transplant.

The DNA for the CDR3 is TGTGCCAGCAGGACAGGGGGGGATGGCTACACCTTC. It codes for CASRTGGDGYTF. The rearrangement links TRBV2 to TRBJ1-2, with 9 positions matching TRBD1. Germline-derived CDR1 and CDR2 are SNHLY and FYNNEI. V gave up 6 bases and J gave up 6 bases; unmatched junction bases: 2. This CDR3 spans 12 amino acids.